Given below is one T cell receptor beta chain in context. This clonotype was picked up a small number of times. The antigen this receptor binds is unknown. No per-base quality is available; no much larger clone lies one base away. The CDR3 measures 14 amino acids from cysteine to phenylalanine. The sequence is cut down to CDR3 DNA, 42 bases in frame from base 1. CDR1 is given as DFQATT and CDR2 as SNEGSKA, both from the germline V gene (reference sequence). V is reduced by 4 bases and J by 9 bases, leaving a spacing of 19 bases between them. The data are from a study of blood T cells in healthy people across ages (dated by TCRdb to between 2014 and 2017). Regarding the complete study: In model experiments, roughly one uniquely barcoded TCR beta cDNA molecule per two T cells was captured by template switching. To track age-related changes in TCR beta repertoire diversity, the study relied on deep sequencing normalized with unique cDNA molecular identifiers. Donors were grouped into four age groups: young (average approximately 15 years), middle-aged (roughly 37), aged (roughly 67) and long-lived (around 80). To avoid experimental bias, donors of different ages were randomly spread across the sequencing lanes. The study analyzed two additional independent replicas of 1 million unique cDNA reads from the same blood draw for two donors, one aged 18 to 29 and one aged 80 or older.

Library generation was performed with 5' RACE. Sequencing instrument: Illumina HiSeq 2500. A second PCR of about 6 to 12 cycles was performed with a sample-barcoded 5' primer and a J-beta primer mix. Each TCR beta cDNA molecule received a unique molecular identifier from a template-switch 5' adaptor carrying 12 random nucleotides. Each sample yielded at least 3 million CDR3-containing paired-end reads. First-strand cDNA synthesis was performed from all RNA using the Mint cDNA synthesis kit, with priming by a TRBC-specific oligonucleotide. Following uracil-DNA glycosylase treatment, all cDNA underwent a first 18-cycle PCR with the universal primers M1SS and BC2_uni_R. The paper's data handling went like this. For normalization, 1 million high-quality reads were randomly selected from each sample, with every read carrying a distinct molecular identifier. Reads with shared molecular identifiers were discarded instead of being binned into consensus sequences. CDR3 identification, clonotype clustering and error correction used MiTCR with a Q25 quality threshold and the strictest error-elimination algorithm. A nonparametric unseen species model with Euler transformation was used to estimate a lower bound on total TCR beta diversity. The public reads were reanalyzed by TCRdb: fastp trimming at Q25, MiXCR alignment, in-frame beta chains only. Each record represents a unique CDR3 protein, reported with the most common genes and DNA among its rows. These V and J calls originate from TCRdb's pipeline instead of the authors' own analysis. The sample table shows roughly 800,000 distinct CDR3 sequences, and 58% are seen once. The top ten clones comprise roughly 22% of the sample.

On the study overall, not on this receptor specifically: Estimates of total diversity from one million sequenced T cells were regarded as lower bounds and underestimates. As age increased, observed TCR beta diversity per million T cells dropped in a roughly linear way, and a significant reduction was already evident by age about 36. Bulk unsorted PBMC profiling prevented conclusive comparison of naive and antigen-experienced compartments. Donor CMV infection status was unknown, potentially confounding age-related changes in expanded clonotypes. Compared with the aged group, the long-lived group had more naive CD4+ T cells, fewer expanded clones and increased TCR diversity, suggesting age selection. There was a strong correlation between observed TCR beta diversity and the percentage of naive T cells measured by flow cytometry.

The donors were around 39 Caucasian individuals from Russia, aged roughly 6 to 95 years, who were systemically healthy. About 10 milliliters of peripheral blood were drawn from each donor into EDTA-treated Vacutainer tubes. Ficoll-Paque density-gradient centrifugation was used to isolate PBMCs, with at least 6.5 million per sample. Total RNA was extracted from PBMCs with Trizol reagent, with at least 5.5 micrograms obtained per sample. Naive CD45RAhigh/CD27high T cell percentages were measured by flow cytometry on a PBMC aliquot from every donor. The TCR originated in a man aged 30 to 39 in good health. This sequence uses TRBV20-1 and TRBJ2-1; possibly the D gene is TRBD1, per 5 matching bases. What was sequenced was blood. The CDR3 in this case is CSAKQVATRSEQFF. The DNA reads as follows: TGCAGTGCTAAACAGGTCGCGACCCGCAGTGAGCAGTTCTTC.